The source of this TCR beta chain is a study of regulatory T cells in long-lasting Graves disease. Time point reported: newly diagnosed GD, antithyroid drugs for less than 3 months. TCR sequences were obtained from RNA taken from PBMCs. The CDR3 loop spans 14 amino acids. Trimming stripped 7 bases from V and 8 bases from J, with 18 bases between. In building TCR beta libraries, iRepertoire HTBI primers were used together with Arm-PCR of CDR3 regions. TCRdb processed the multiplex PCR reads anew with MiXCR; each CDR3 protein has one entry. This sample has around 400,000 distinct CDR3 sequences, with over 9.5% found just once. This clonotype was found many times. The sample also formed part of further work on T cells in Graves' hyperthyroidism and ophthalmopathy.

The receptor comes from a woman in her late teens or twenties with Graves disease. The chain is built from TRBV12-3 or TRBV12-4 and TRBJ2-1; the D gene is possibly TRBD2 (6 bases). Specimen: peripheral blood mononuclear cells (PBMCs), collected at new diagnosis, from a patient treated with antithyroid drugs. This CDR3 reads CASIWGGASDEQFF. The CDR3 nucleotides read TGTGCCAGCATCTGGGGCGGGGCCTCCGATGAGCAGTTCTTC.